This TCR beta chain was obtained from a study of blood T cell repertoires in COVID-19. Germline CDR1 reads MNHEY; CDR2 reads SVGAGI. V lost 6 bases to trimming and J lost 1 base, with 9 bases between them. The CDR3 is 13 amino acids. The protocol was immunoSEQ multiplex PCR, while the TCRdb copy is restricted to in-frame clones and leaves out a portion. Counted here are a few hundred thousand clones, about 88% occurring once; the ten biggest clones make up approximately 4%. This chain uses TRBV6-5 with TRBJ1-1; the D is unclear. Input material: peripheral blood. The sequence was obtained from a man younger than 35 with active or convalescent COVID-19. The CDR3 DNA sequence: TGTGCCAGCAGCAGAACAGAGAACACTGAAGCTTTCTTT. Amino acid sequence: CASSRTENTEAFF.